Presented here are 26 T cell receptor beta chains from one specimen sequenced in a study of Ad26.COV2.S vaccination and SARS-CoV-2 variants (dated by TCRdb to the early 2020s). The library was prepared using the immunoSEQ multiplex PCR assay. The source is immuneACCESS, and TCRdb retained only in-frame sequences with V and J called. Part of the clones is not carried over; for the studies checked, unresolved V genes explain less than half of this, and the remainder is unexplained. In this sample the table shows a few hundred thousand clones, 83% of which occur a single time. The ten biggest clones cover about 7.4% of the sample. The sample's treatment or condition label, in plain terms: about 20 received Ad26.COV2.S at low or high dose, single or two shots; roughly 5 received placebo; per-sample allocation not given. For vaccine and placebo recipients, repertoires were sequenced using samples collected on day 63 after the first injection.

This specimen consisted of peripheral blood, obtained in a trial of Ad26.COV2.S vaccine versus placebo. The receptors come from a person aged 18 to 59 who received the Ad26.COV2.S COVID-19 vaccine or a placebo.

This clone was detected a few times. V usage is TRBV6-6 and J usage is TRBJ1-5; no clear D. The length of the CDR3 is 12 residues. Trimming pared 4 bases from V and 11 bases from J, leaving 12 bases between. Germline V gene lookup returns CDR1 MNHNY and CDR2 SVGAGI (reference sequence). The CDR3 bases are TGTGCCAGCAGTTGGTCCCCCGGATCCCAGCATTTT. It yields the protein CASSWSPGSQHF.

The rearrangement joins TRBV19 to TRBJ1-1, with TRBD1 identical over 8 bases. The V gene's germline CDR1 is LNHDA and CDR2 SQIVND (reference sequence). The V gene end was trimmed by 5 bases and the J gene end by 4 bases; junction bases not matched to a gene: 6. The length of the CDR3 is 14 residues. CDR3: CASSVSTGATEAFF. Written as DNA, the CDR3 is TGTGCCAGTAGTGTTTCGACAGGGGCCACTGAAGCTTTCTTT.

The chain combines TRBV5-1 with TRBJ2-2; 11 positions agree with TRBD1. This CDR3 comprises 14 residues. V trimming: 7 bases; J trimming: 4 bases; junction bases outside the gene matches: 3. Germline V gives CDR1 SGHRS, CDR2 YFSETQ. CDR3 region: CASFGTGGTGELFF. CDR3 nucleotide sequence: TGCGCCAGCTTTGGGACAGGGGGCACCGGGGAGCTGTTTTTT.

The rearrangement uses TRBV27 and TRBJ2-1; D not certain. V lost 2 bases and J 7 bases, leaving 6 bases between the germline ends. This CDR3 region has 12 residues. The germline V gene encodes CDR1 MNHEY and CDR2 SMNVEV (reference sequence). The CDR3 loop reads CASSLMGNEQFF. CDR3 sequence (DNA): TGTGCCAGCAGTTTAATGGGTAATGAGCAGTTCTTC.

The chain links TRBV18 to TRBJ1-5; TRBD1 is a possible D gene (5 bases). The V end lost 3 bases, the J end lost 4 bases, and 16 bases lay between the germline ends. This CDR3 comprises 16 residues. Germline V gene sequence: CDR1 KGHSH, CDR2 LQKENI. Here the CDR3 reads CASSPRVGEGNQPQHF. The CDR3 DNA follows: TGTGCCAGCTCACCTCGTGTGGGGGAGGGGAATCAGCCCCAGCATTTT.

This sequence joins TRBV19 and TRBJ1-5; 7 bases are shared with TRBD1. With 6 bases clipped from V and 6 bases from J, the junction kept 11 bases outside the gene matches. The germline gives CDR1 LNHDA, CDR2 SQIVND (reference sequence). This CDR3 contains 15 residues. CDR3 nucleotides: TGTGCCAGTAGCCCGAGGGACAGTCGGGCTCAGCCCCAGCATTTT. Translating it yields CASSPRDSRAQPQHF.

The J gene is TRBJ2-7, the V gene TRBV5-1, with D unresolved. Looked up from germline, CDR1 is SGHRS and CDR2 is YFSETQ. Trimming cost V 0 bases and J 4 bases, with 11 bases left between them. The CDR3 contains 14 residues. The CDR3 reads CASSLAPGWYEQYF. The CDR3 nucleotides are TGCGCCAGCAGCTTGGCCCCGGGTTGGTACGAGCAGTACTTC. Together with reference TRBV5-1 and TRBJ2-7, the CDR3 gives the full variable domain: KAGVTQTPRYLIKTRGQQVTLSCSPISGHRSVSWYQQTPGQGLQFLFEYFSETQRNKGNFPGRFSGRQFSNSRSEMNVSTLELGDSALYLCASSLAPGWYEQYFGPGTRLTVT.

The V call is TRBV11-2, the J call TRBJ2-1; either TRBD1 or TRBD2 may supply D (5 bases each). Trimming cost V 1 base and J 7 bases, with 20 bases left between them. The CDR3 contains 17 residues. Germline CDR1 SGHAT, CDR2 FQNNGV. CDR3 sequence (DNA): TGTGCCAGCAGCTTAGTCTTCTGGGGTTCAGAGGGGAATGAGCAGTTCTTC. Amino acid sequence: CASSLVFWGSEGNEQFF.

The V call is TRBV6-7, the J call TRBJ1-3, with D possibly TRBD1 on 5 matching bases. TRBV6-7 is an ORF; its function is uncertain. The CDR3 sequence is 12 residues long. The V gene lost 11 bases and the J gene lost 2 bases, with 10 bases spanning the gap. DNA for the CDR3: TGTGCCGCCGGAGGGGCTGGAAACACCATATATTTT. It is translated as CAAGGAGNTIYF.

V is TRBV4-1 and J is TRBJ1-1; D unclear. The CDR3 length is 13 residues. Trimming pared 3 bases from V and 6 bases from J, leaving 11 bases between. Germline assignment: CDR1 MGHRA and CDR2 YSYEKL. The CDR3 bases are TGCGCCAGCAGCCATTTTAGGGTATCTGAAGCTTTCTTT. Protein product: CASSHFRVSEAFF.

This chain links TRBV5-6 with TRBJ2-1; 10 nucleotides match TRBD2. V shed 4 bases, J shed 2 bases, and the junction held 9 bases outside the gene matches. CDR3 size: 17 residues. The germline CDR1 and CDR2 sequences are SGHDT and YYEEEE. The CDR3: CASSLRTSGGAYNEQFF. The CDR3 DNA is TGTGCCAGCAGCCTCAGGACTAGCGGAGGCGCCTACAATGAGCAGTTCTTC.

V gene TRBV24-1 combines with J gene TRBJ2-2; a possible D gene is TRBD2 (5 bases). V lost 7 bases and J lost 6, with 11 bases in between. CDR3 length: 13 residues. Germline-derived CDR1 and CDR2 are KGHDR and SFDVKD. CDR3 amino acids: CATSLRESGELFF. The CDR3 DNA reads TGTGCCACCAGCCTAAGGGAGTCCGGGGAGCTGTTTTTT.

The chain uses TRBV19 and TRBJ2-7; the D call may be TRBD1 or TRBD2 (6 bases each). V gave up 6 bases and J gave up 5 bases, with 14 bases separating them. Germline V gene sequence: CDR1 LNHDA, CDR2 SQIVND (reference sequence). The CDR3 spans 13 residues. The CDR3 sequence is CASSSRGVDEQYF. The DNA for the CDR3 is TGTGCCAGTAGCTCAAGGGGGGTCGACGAGCAGTACTTC.

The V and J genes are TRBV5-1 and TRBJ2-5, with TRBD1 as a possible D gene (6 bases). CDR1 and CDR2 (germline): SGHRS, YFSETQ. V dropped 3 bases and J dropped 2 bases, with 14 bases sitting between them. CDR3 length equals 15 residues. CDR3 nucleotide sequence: TGCGCCAGCAGCTCGAACAGGGTTGGGCAAGAGACCCAGTACTTC. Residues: CASSSNRVGQETQYF. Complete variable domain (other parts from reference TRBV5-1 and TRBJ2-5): KAGVTQTPRYLIKTRGQQVTLSCSPISGHRSVSWYQQTPGQGLQFLFEYFSETQRNKGNFPGRFSGRQFSNSRSEMNVSTLELGDSALYLCASSSNRVGQETQYFGPGTRLLVL.

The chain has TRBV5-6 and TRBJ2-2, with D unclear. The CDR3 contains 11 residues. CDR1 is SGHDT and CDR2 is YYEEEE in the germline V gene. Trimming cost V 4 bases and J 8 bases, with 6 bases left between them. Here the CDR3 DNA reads TGTGCCAGCAGCGGAAAGGGGGAGCTGTTTTTT. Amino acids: CASSGKGELFF.

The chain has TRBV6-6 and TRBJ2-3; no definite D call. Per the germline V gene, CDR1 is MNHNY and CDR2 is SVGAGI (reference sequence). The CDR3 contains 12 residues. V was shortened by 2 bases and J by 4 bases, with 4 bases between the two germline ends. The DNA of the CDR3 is TGTGCCAGCAGTTACAACCCAGATACGCAGTATTTT. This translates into CASSYNPDTQYF.

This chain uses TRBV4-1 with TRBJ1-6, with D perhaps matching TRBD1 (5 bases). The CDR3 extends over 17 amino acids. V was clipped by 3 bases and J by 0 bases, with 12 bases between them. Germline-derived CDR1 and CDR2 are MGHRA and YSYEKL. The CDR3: CASSHDSPSSYNSPLHF. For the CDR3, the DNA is TGCGCCAGCAGCCACGACAGCCCAAGCTCCTATAATTCACCCCTCCACTTT.

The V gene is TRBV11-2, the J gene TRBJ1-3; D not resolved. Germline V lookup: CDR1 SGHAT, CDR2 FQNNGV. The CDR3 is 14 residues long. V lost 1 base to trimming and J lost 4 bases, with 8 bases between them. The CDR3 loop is CASSLVQSGNTIYF. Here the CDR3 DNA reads TGTGCCAGCAGCTTAGTACAGTCCGGAAACACCATATATTTT.

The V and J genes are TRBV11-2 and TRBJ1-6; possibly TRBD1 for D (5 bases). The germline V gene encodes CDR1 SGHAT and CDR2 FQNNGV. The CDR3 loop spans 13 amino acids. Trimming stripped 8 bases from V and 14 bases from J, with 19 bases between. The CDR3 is CASSGPRGVTLHF. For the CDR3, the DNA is TGTGCCAGCTCGGGGCCCCGCGGGGTCACCCTCCACTTT. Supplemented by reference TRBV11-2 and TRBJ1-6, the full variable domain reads EAGVAQSPRYKIIEKRQSVAFWCNPISGHATLYWYQQILGQGPKLLIQFQNNGVVDDSQLPKDRFSAERLKGVDSTLKIQPAKLEDSAVYLCASSGPRGVTLHFGNGTRLTVT.

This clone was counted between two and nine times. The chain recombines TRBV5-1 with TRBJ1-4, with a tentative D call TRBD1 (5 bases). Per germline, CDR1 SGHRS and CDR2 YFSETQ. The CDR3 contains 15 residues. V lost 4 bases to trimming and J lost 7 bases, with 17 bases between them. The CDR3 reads CASSGEGFGGEKLFF. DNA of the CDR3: TGCGCCAGCAGCGGAGAGGGTTTCGGGGGTGAAAAACTGTTTTTT.

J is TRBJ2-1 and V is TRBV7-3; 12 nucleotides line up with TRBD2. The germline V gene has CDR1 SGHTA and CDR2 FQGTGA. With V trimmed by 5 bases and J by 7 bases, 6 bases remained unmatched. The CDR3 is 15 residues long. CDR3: CASSPTSGSKNEQFF. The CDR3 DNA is TGTGCCAGCAGCCCGACTAGCGGGAGTAAAAATGAGCAGTTCTTC.

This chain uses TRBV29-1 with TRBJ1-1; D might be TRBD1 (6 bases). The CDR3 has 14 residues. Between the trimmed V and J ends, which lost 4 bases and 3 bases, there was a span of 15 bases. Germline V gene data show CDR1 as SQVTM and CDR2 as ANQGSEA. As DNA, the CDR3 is TGCAGCGTTGTTATTTGGGGGGCCGACACTGAAGCTTTCTTT. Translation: CSVVIWGADTEAFF.

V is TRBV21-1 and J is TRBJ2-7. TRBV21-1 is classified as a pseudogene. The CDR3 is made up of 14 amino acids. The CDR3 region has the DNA TGTGCCAGCTTTTCCGGGACCACCAGCTACGAGCAGTACTTC. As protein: CASFSGTTSYEQYF.

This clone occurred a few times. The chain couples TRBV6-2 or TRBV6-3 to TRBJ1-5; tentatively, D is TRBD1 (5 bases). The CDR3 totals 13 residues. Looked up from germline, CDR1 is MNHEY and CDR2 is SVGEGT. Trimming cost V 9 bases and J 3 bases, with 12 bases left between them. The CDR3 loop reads CASSPGLNQPQHF. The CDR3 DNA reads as TGTGCCAGTAGCCCGGGACTCAATCAGCCCCAGCATTTT.

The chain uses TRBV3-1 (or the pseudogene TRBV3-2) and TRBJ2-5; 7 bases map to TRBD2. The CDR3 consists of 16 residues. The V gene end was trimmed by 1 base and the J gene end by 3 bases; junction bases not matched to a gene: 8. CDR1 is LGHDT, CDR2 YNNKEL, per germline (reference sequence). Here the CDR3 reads CASSQGTSASEETQYF. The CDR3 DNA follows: TGTGCCAGCAGCCAAGGTACTAGCGCCTCTGAAGAGACCCAGTACTTC.

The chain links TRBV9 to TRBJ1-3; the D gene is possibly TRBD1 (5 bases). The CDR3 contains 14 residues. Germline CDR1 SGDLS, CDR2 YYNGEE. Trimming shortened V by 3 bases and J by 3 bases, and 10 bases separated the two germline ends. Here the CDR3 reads CASSAQGGGNTIYF. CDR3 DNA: TGTGCCAGCAGCGCCCAGGGTGGTGGAAACACCATATATTTT.